One and the same sample provided the 32 T cell receptor beta chains below, sequenced in a study of cytomegalovirus exposure and HLA in healthy donors. Vbeta (60) and Jbeta (13) primers were used in the PCR. Generated by immunoSEQ multiplex PCR, the TCRdb table keeps only in-frame clones and is missing some. The sample contains more than 80,000 clones, 75% of which appear only once. Sequencing used PBMCs. These receptor sequences come from a man in his forties in good health and CMV-seronegative.

The chain combines TRBV6-1 with TRBJ2-1, with TRBD1 matching over 7 bases. Trimming at V came to 1 base and at J to 7 bases, leaving 4 bases not matched to a gene. The CDR3 length is 14 residues. Germline V gene sequence: CDR1 MNHNS, CDR2 SASEGT. DNA of the CDR3: TGTGCCAGCAGTGAAGGGACAGGCCGGAATGAGCAGTTCTTC. This gives the protein CASSEGTGRNEQFF.

V is TRBV27 and J is TRBJ2-2, with 8 positions matching TRBD2. This CDR3 comprises 15 residues. V trimming: 2 bases; J trimming: 6 bases; junction bases outside the gene matches: 5. Germline-derived CDR1 and CDR2 are MNHEY and SMNVEV (reference sequence). The CDR3 protein is CASSLGGAGAGELFF. The DNA for the CDR3 is TGTGCCAGCAGTTTAGGTGGAGCGGGGGCCGGGGAGCTGTTTTTT.

This clone turned up a few times. The chain links TRBV19 to TRBJ2-3, with 13 positions matching TRBD2. This CDR3 spans 16 amino acids. Germline CDR1 and CDR2: LNHDA and SQIVND (reference sequence). The junction had 7 bases not matched to a gene; V was cut back by 5 bases and J by 5 bases. CDR3 loop: CASSDPGLAGRDTQYF. The CDR3 DNA reads as TGTGCCAGTAGTGACCCGGGACTAGCGGGGAGAGATACGCAGTATTTT.

The CDR3 nucleotides are TGTGCCAGCAGCTTCCTCTCCTACGAGCAGTACTTC. Amino acid sequence: CASSFLSYEQYF. This chain joins TRBV7-9 and TRBJ2-7, with D uncertain. Trimming pared 3 bases from V and 0 bases from J, leaving 3 bases between. From germline, CDR1 is SEHNR and CDR2 FQNEAQ (reference sequence). The CDR3 sequence is 12 residues long. Full variable domain (missing parts from reference TRBV7-9 and TRBJ2-7): DTGVSQNPRHKITKRGQNVTFRCDPISEHNRLYWYRQTLGQGPEFLTYFQNEAQLEKSRLLSDRFSAERPKGSFSTLEIQRTEQGDSAMYLCASSFLSYEQYFGPGTRLTVT.

The CDR3 nucleotides read TGCGCCAGCAGCTTGACCTCCCCTGGGGCCAGCAATGAGCAGTTCTTC. Its translation: CASSLTSPGASNEQFF. J is TRBJ2-1 and V is TRBV5-1; a weak D match, TRBD1 (5 bases). Trimming cost V 1 base and J 6 bases, with 17 bases left between them. The CDR3 contains 16 residues. Germline CDR1 is SGHRS and CDR2 is YFSETQ.

This chain links TRBV2 with TRBJ2-3; D not resolved. Germline CDR1 SNHLY, CDR2 FYNNEI. The CDR3 consists of 13 residues. The ends were cut back, 6 bases at V and 0 bases at J, with 7 bases in the middle. The CDR3 spells CASRAKSTDTQYF. CDR3 bases: TGTGCCAGCAGGGCAAAGAGCACAGATACGCAGTATTTT. Supplemented by reference TRBV2 and TRBJ2-3, the full variable domain reads EPEVTQTPSHQVTQMGQEVILRCVPISNHLYFYWYRQILGQKVEFLVSFYNNEISEKSEIFDDQFSVERPDGSNFTLKIRSTKLEDSAMYFCASRAKSTDTQYFGPGTRLTVL.

This chain uses TRBV10-2 with TRBJ1-1; D not certain. Germline assignment: CDR1 WSHSY and CDR2 SAAADI. Trimming stripped 7 bases from V and 4 bases from J, with 19 bases between. The CDR3 is made up of 15 amino acids. CDR3 bases: TGCGCCAGCATCAGCGTAGTAGAAGGTATCACTGAAGCTTTCTTT. Residues: CASISVVEGITEAFF.

CDR3: CASSASGTREETQYF. CDR3 nucleotides: TGTGCCAGCAGCGCTAGCGGGACTAGAGAGGAGACCCAGTACTTC. The V and J genes are TRBV2 and TRBJ2-5; TRBD2 matches at 9 bases. The CDR3 is 15 amino acids. The germline CDR1 and CDR2 sequences are SNHLY and FYNNEI. V was clipped by 6 bases and J by 5 bases; unmatched bases: 10.

The chain combines TRBV7-3 with TRBJ2-1, with 7 bases that match TRBD1. The V gene end was trimmed by 3 bases and the J gene end by 3 bases; junction bases not matched to a gene: 5. Germline CDR1 reads SGHTA; CDR2 reads FQGTGA. This CDR3 has 15 amino acids. For the CDR3, the DNA is TGTGCCAGCAGCTTGTGGGACAGCAGCTACAATGAGCAGTTCTTC. Translation gives CASSLWDSSYNEQFF.

The chain couples TRBV7-9 to TRBJ2-3; a possible D gene is TRBD2 (5 bases). The CDR3 loop spans 15 amino acids. The germline V gene encodes CDR1 SEHNR and CDR2 FQNEAQ (reference sequence). V lost 5 bases to trimming and J lost 1 base, with 13 bases between them. The CDR3 region is CASSQTRSRTDTQYF. In DNA, the CDR3 is TGTGCCAGCAGCCAAACTAGGAGCCGCACAGATACGCAGTATTTT.

A few counts support this clone. V usage is TRBV5-8 and J usage is TRBJ2-7, with 14 bases lining up with TRBD2. The germline V gene encodes CDR1 SGHTS and CDR2 YDEGEE. CDR3 size: 14 residues. V dropped 4 bases and J dropped 5; count of bases not matched to a gene: 2. The CDR3 spells CASSPGLAGDEQYF. The CDR3 DNA reads TGTGCCAGCAGCCCGGGACTAGCGGGGGACGAGCAGTACTTC.

The chain carries TRBV5-1 and TRBJ2-7; D is possibly TRBD1 (5 bases). The CDR3 has 15 amino acids. CDR1 and CDR2 (germline): SGHRS, YFSETQ. Trimming shortened V by 0 bases and J by 1 base, and 11 bases separated the two germline ends. The chain's CDR3 is CASSLGQGLSYEQYF. CDR3 nucleotide sequence: TGCGCCAGCAGCTTGGGCCAGGGCCTTTCCTACGAGCAGTACTTC. Filled out from reference TRBV5-1 and TRBJ2-7, the complete variable domain reads KAGVTQTPRYLIKTRGQQVTLSCSPISGHRSVSWYQQTPGQGLQFLFEYFSETQRNKGNFPGRFSGRQFSNSRSEMNVSTLELGDSALYLCASSLGQGLSYEQYFGPGTRLTVT.

The chain combines TRBV28 with TRBJ1-2; 12 bases align to TRBD1. Looked up from germline, CDR1 is MDHEN and CDR2 is SYDVKM. CDR3 size: 15 residues. V was clipped by 6 bases and J by 8 bases; unmatched bases: 10. The CDR3 DNA is TGTGCCAGCAGCCTGAGGGGACAGGGGGCGCTCGGCTACACCTTC. It yields the protein CASSLRGQGALGYTF.

This clone is a singleton in its sample. The chain uses TRBV6-1 and TRBJ2-1; 8 bases fit TRBD2. Germline assignment: CDR1 MNHNS and CDR2 SASEGT. This CDR3 comprises 13 residues. V shed 7 bases, J shed 6 bases, and the junction held 5 bases outside the gene matches. The CDR3 DNA is TGTGCCAGCAAGCGGGGGAAGACCAATGAGCAGTTCTTC. It translates to CASKRGKTNEQFF.

This clone was observed a few times. V and J are TRBV5-1 and TRBJ2-7; no clear D. Germline-derived CDR1 and CDR2 are SGHRS and YFSETQ. The CDR3 length is 14 residues. Between the trimmed V and J ends, which lost 0 bases and 3 bases, there was a span of 10 bases. CDR3 in amino acids: CASSLDSRNYEQYF. The CDR3 DNA sequence: TGCGCCAGCAGCTTGGACAGCCGGAACTACGAGCAGTACTTC.

The chain carries TRBV19 and TRBJ2-4; possible D gene TRBD1, 5 bases. This CDR3 has 14 amino acids. V lost 2 bases, J lost 3 bases, and 8 bases lay in between. Germline V gene data show CDR1 as LNHDA and CDR2 as SQIVND (reference sequence). This CDR3 is CASSISQGKNIQYF. CDR3 nucleotides: TGTGCCAGTAGTATAAGTCAGGGCAAAAACATTCAGTACTTC.

V and J are TRBV9 and TRBJ2-1; 8 bases are shared with TRBD2. The CDR3 consists of 11 residues. V shed 7 bases, J shed 7 bases, and the junction held 1 base outside the gene matches. Germline-derived CDR1 and CDR2 are SGDLS and YYNGEE. The CDR3 loop reads CASRGGNEQFF. DNA for the CDR3: TGTGCCAGCCGGGGGGGGAATGAGCAGTTCTTC.

The gene calls are TRBV4-1 and TRBJ2-2; tentatively, D is TRBD1 (6 bases). Between the trimmed V and J ends, which lost 0 bases and 5 bases, there was a span of 10 bases. The CDR3 length is 15 residues. CDR1 and CDR2 (germline): MGHRA, YSYEKL. CDR3 sequence: CASSQERQGTGELFF. In DNA form, the CDR3 reads TGCGCCAGCAGCCAAGAAAGGCAGGGGACCGGGGAGCTGTTTTTT.

The table lists this clone with a few counts. V and J are TRBV9 and TRBJ2-1; TRBD2 matches at 8 bases. This CDR3 has 16 residues. V lost 0 bases, J lost 2 bases, and 4 bases stayed unmatched. The germline V gene has CDR1 SGDLS and CDR2 YYNGEE. The CDR3 sequence is CASSVAERGTYNEQFF. The CDR3, as DNA: TGTGCCAGCAGCGTAGCTGAGCGGGGGACCTACAATGAGCAGTTCTTC. Full variable domain (missing parts from reference TRBV9 and TRBJ2-1): DSGVTQTPKHLITATGQRVTLRCSPRSGDLSVYWYQQSLDQGLQFLIQYYNGEERAKGNILERFSAQQFPDLHSELNLSSLELGDSALYFCASSVAERGTYNEQFFGPGTRLTVL.

As regards this clone: The junction departs from germline at one end; a sequencing error may be responsible. This chain uses TRBV6-4 with TRBJ1-2, with a weak D call TRBD1 (5 bases). The CDR3 spans 13 residues. CDR1 and CDR2 from the germline V gene are MRHNA and SNTAGT. CDR3 coding DNA: TGTGCCAGCAGAAGGGGTTTTTTCTATGCCTACACCTTC. It encodes CASRRGFFYAYTF.

Only a few counts were recorded for this clone. The V call is TRBV7-9, the J call TRBJ1-4; D ambiguous. The CDR3 is 11 residues long. Trimming cost V 7 bases and J 7 bases, with 7 bases left between them. Germline V CDR1 and CDR2: SEHNR, FQNEAQ (reference sequence). In DNA, the CDR3 is TGTGCCAGCACCGGGTCTGAAAAACTGTTTTTT. It yields the protein CASTGSEKLFF. Full variable domain (outside the CDR3, taken from reference TRBV7-9 and TRBJ1-4): DTGVSQNPRHKITKRGQNVTFRCDPISEHNRLYWYRQTLGQGPEFLTYFQNEAQLEKSRLLSDRFSAERPKGSFSTLEIQRTEQGDSAMYLCASTGSEKLFFGSGTQLSVL.

The chain links TRBV4-1 to TRBJ1-4; no clear D gene. The V gene lost 4 bases and the J gene lost 4 bases, with 13 bases spanning the gap. Germline CDR1 reads MGHRA; CDR2 reads YSYEKL. The CDR3 is 15 residues long. As DNA, the CDR3 is TGCGCCAGCAGCCGAGGGAGGGCGCTTAATGAAAAACTGTTTTTT. Encoded protein: CASSRGRALNEKLFF.

The V call is TRBV6-6, the J call TRBJ1-3, with D perhaps TRBD1 (6 bases). From germline, CDR1 is MNHNY and CDR2 SVGAGI (reference sequence). The length of the CDR3 is 13 residues. Trimming pared 11 bases from V and 4 bases from J, leaving 15 bases between. As DNA, the CDR3 is TGTGCCGCCTCAGGGGTAGGCGGAAACACCATATATTTT. Its protein is CAASGVGGNTIYF.

This sequence joins TRBV5-1 and TRBJ2-3; maybe TRBD1 (6 bases). Trimming cost V 0 bases and J 3 bases, with 14 bases left between them. The CDR3 covers 16 residues. CDR1 is SGHRS and CDR2 is YFSETQ in the germline V gene. The CDR3: CASSLAPGQSTDTQYF. CDR3 nucleotide sequence: TGCGCCAGCAGCTTGGCCCCAGGACAGTCAACAGATACGCAGTATTTT.

This rearrangement joins TRBV6-6 to TRBJ1-4, with 8 bases matching TRBD1. The CDR3 is made up of 15 amino acids. Looked up from germline, CDR1 is MNHNY and CDR2 is SVGAGI (reference sequence). The trim removed 6 bases at V and 4 bases at J, leaving 7 bases unmatched. This CDR3 is CASRPTGVNNEKLFF. The CDR3 coding sequence is TGTGCCAGCAGACCGACAGGGGTGAATAATGAAAAACTGTTTTTT.

The genes are TRBV6-4 and TRBJ1-3; 7 bases agree with TRBD1. The CDR3 contains 16 residues. J lost 0 bases, V lost 8 bases, and 10 bases had no gene match. Germline V gene lookup returns CDR1 MRHNA and CDR2 SNTAGT. The CDR3 DNA reads TGTGCCAGCCGCAATGCTGGGACAGACTCTGGAAACACCATATATTTT. The encoded protein is CASRNAGTDSGNTIYF.

The chain couples TRBV9 to TRBJ2-3; 12 nucleotides align to TRBD2. After removal of 4 bases from V and 9 bases from J, the junction contained 12 bases not matched to a gene. Germline CDR1 is SGDLS and CDR2 is YYNGEE. The CDR3 loop spans 16 amino acids. The CDR3 protein is CASSLRLAGVQGTQYF. The CDR3 bases are TGTGCCAGCAGCCTGAGACTAGCGGGGGTCCAAGGCACGCAGTATTTT.

V and J are TRBV6-1 and TRBJ1-5, with 8 bases lining up with TRBD1. The CDR3 is made up of 14 amino acids. Germline assignment: CDR1 MNHNS and CDR2 SASEGT. Germline trimming cut 8 bases from V and 2 bases from J; bases unmatched to any gene: 5. CDR3 region: CASGPTGGNQPQHF. CDR3 DNA: TGTGCCAGCGGTCCGACAGGGGGCAATCAGCCCCAGCATTTT.

The chain joins TRBV6-6 to TRBJ2-7, with a weak D call TRBD1 (6 bases). The CDR3 contains 12 residues. The germline V gene encodes CDR1 MNHNY and CDR2 SVGAGI (reference sequence). Trimming pared 0 bases from V and 6 bases from J, leaving 6 bases between. The CDR3 nucleotides read TGTGCCAGCAGTTACTCAGGGGGCGAGCAGTACTTC. This codes for CASSYSGGEQYF.

V and J are TRBV27 and TRBJ2-3; D not resolved. The CDR3 loop spans 11 amino acids. V gave up 6 bases and J gave up 2 bases, with 3 bases separating them. From germline, CDR1 is MNHEY and CDR2 SMNVEV (reference sequence). The CDR3, as DNA: TGTGCCAGCAGGGCCACAGATACGCAGTATTTT. Translation: CASRATDTQYF.

Here the CDR3 DNA reads TGCAGCGTTGAAGATCGTCAGCGGGCAGGGTCAGATACGCAGTATTTT. Amino acid sequence: CSVEDRQRAGSDTQYF. The chain has TRBV29-1 and TRBJ2-3, with a weak D call TRBD2 (6 bases). The CDR3 has 16 residues. CDR1 and CDR2 from the germline V gene are SQVTM and ANQGSEA. Trimming removed 0 bases from V and 4 bases from J, with 17 bases in between.

This sequence joins TRBV25-1 and TRBJ2-5, with D possibly TRBD2 on 6 matching bases. The CDR3 totals 14 residues. V was shortened by 5 bases and J by 4 bases, with 14 bases between the two germline ends. Germline assignment: CDR1 MGHDK and CDR2 SYGVNS. DNA of the CDR3: TGTGCCAGCAGTTCTGGGGCGGGGAGAGAGACCCAGTACTTC. This sequence encodes CASSSGAGRETQYF.